This TCR beta chain was found in a study of blood T cells in healthy people across ages. A sample-barcoded 5' primer and a J-beta primer mix were used in a second PCR of about 7 to 12 cycles. TCRdb re-called the 5' RACE reads through MiXCR, storing one row per CDR3 protein. Of under 2 million distinct CDR3 sequences listed, almost 35% were seen once; the top ten hold about 10%. Per the germline V gene, CDR1 is SNHLY and CDR2 is FYNNEI. V gave up 6 bases and J gave up 2 bases; unmatched junction bases: 6. The CDR3 totals 14 residues. The chain uses TRBV2 and TRBJ2-7; 8 nucleotides line up with TRBD1. The receptor's source is a woman in her twenties or thirties in good health. Specimen: blood. The DNA for the CDR3 is TGTGCCAGCAGCGGACAGGGAGTTACCTACGAGCAGTACTTC. Amino acids: CASSGQGVTYEQYF.